The rows below give T cell receptor beta chains drawn from one sample of a study of Ad26.COV2.S vaccination and SARS-CoV-2 variants. Clones were sequenced by immunoSEQ multiplex PCR, and TCRdb holds only the in-frame ones, with some missing. The table lists about 330,000 clones, 85% to 90% of them singletons. The specimen comprised peripheral blood, sampled in a trial of Ad26.COV2.S vaccine versus placebo. All receptors derive from a person between 18 and 65 years old who received the Ad26.COV2.S COVID-19 vaccine or a placebo. CDR3s include the opening cysteine and the closing phenylalanine or tryptophan. The D gene is left open where the match is weak. The size field is filled for only some rows; it gives once, few, many or a size class.

J: TRBJ2-1
size: NA
D: NA
V: TRBV20-1
DNA: TGCAGTGCTAGTCGGGGACTCCCCAGCGTCGAGCAGTTCTTC
CDR3: CSASRGLPSVEQFF

J: TRBJ2-3
size: NA
D: TRBD1
V: TRBV15
DNA: TGTGCCGCCACGACAGGGGGCGCGGATACGCAGTATTTT
CDR3: CAATTGGADTQYF

J: TRBJ1-2
size: NA
D: TRBD1
V: TRBV28
DNA: TGTGCCAGCATTATGGCGGCAGCCTACTTCTATCAGGACAGGGATGACTATGGCTACACCTTC
CDR3: CASIMAAAYFYQDRDDYGYTF

J: TRBJ1-3
size: NA
D: NA
V: TRBV5-1
DNA: TGCGCCAGCAGCTTGGACCTCACTGGAAACACCATATATTTT
CDR3: CASSLDLTGNTIYF

J: TRBJ1-5
size: once
D: NA
V: TRBV6-5
DNA: TGTGCCAGCAGTTACTCGAGGAATCAGCCCCAGCATTTT
CDR3: CASSYSRNQPQHF

J: TRBJ1-2
size: once
D: NA
V: TRBV28
DNA: TGTGCCAGCAGTTTTTCGAAGGCTGGAGGCTACACCTTC
CDR3: CASSFSKAGGYTF

J: TRBJ1-2
size: NA
D: NA
V: TRBV7-2
DNA: TGTGCCAGCAGCTTACTCTATGGCTACACCTTC
CDR3: CASSLLYGYTF

J: TRBJ2-3
size: NA
D: NA
V: TRBV28
DNA: TGTGCCAGCAGTGAAACAGGGAGTACGCAGTATTTT
CDR3: CASSETGSTQYF

J: TRBJ1-2
size: once
D: NA
V: TRBV20-1
DNA: TGCAGTGCTAGTCCTAACCCCACTCCGGGGGGGACCTATGGCTACACCTTC
CDR3: CSASPNPTPGGTYGYTF

J: TRBJ1-4
size: NA
D: NA
V: TRBV7-9
DNA: TGTGCCAGCAGCTTTGGCAGCAGTAATGAAAAACTGTTTTTT
CDR3: CASSFGSSNEKLFF

J: TRBJ2-6
size: NA
D: NA
V: TRBV4-3
DNA: TGCGCCAGCAGCCAAGGGATCTCTGGGGCCAACGTCCTGACTTTC
CDR3: CASSQGISGANVLTF

J: TRBJ2-1
size: NA
D: TRBD2
V: TRBV19
DNA: TGTGCCAGTAGTCTCCTAGCGGGGTACAATGAGCAGTTCTTC
CDR3: CASSLLAGYNEQFF

J: TRBJ2-3
size: NA
D: NA
V: TRBV11-2
DNA: TGTGCCAGCAGCTTTAGGTCCTTGACCTCAGATACGCAGTATTTT
CDR3: CASSFRSLTSDTQYF

J: TRBJ1-1
size: few
D: TRBD1
V: TRBV18
DNA: TGTGCCAGCTCACTAAATACGGACAGGGAAGTAAGTAACACTGAAGCTTTCTTT
CDR3: CASSLNTDREVSNTEAFF

J: TRBJ2-1
size: NA
D: NA
V: TRBV5-1
DNA: TGCGCCAGCAGCTTGGCGACCGATGAGCAGTTCTTC
CDR3: CASSLATDEQFF

J: TRBJ2-7
size: NA
D: TRBD1
V: TRBV6-5
DNA: TGTGCCACGAAATCGGTGGGGACAGGAGCCTACGAGCAGTACTTC
CDR3: CATKSVGTGAYEQYF

J: TRBJ2-3
size: NA
D: TRBD2
V: TRBV7-3
DNA: TGTGCCAGCAGCCGCGGGGGAAGCACAGATACGCAGTATTTT
CDR3: CASSRGGSTDTQYF

J: TRBJ2-2
size: once
D: NA
V: TRBV6-2/TRBV6-3
DNA: TGTGCCAGCAGTTACGCGACAGGGAGGGGAGCCGGGGAGCTGTTTTTT
CDR3: CASSYATGRGAGELFF

J: TRBJ2-1
size: NA
D: TRBD2
V: TRBV7-2
DNA: TGTGCCAGCAGCTTGGGAACTAGCGGGGCCGATGAGCAGTTCTTC
CDR3: CASSLGTSGADEQFF

J: TRBJ1-2
size: NA
D: TRBD1
V: TRBV19
DNA: TGTGCCAGTAGTATAGAGGCAGGGGGCAACGGCTACACCTTC
CDR3: CASSIEAGGNGYTF

J: TRBJ2-5
size: NA
D: TRBD2
V: TRBV27
DNA: TGTGCCAGCAGTTGGTGGACTAGCGGAGAAGAGACCCAGTACTTC
CDR3: CASSWWTSGEETQYF

J: TRBJ1-1
size: NA
D: NA
V: TRBV7-8
DNA: TGTGCCAGCAGCTTAGGAGACACACTGAACACTGAAGCTTTCTTT
CDR3: CASSLGDTLNTEAFF

J: TRBJ1-4
size: NA
D: NA
V: TRBV18
DNA: TGTGCCAGCTCACCGGACAGAGTATATGAAAAACTGTTTTTT
CDR3: CASSPDRVYEKLFF

J: TRBJ2-5
size: NA
D: NA
V: TRBV6-6
DNA: TGTGCCAGCAGTCCGGGCTCGGGTCAAGAGACCCAGTACTTC
CDR3: CASSPGSGQETQYF

J: TRBJ1-5
size: NA
D: NA
V: TRBV5-4
DNA: TGTGCCAGCAGCTTGGACGGGGAACAGCCCCAGCATTTT
CDR3: CASSLDGEQPQHF

J: TRBJ1-2
size: NA
D: NA
V: TRBV7-3
DNA: TGTGCCAGCAGCTTACTTCCCGGGGATGGCTACACCTTC
CDR3: CASSLLPGDGYTF

J: TRBJ2-1
size: NA
D: TRBD1
V: TRBV5-1
DNA: TGCGCCAGCAGCTCGGGACAGCTTCCCTACAATGAGCAGTTCTTC
CDR3: CASSSGQLPYNEQFF

J: TRBJ1-1
size: NA
D: TRBD1
V: TRBV19
DNA: TGTGCCAGTAGTACAGGGGGCATTAACACTGAAGCTTTCTTT
CDR3: CASSTGGINTEAFF

J: TRBJ2-7
size: NA
D: NA
V: TRBV27
DNA: TGTGCCAGCAGTTTGGCAGGGTCCAACGAGCAGTACTTC
CDR3: CASSLAGSNEQYF

J: TRBJ1-5
size: once
D: TRBD1
V: TRBV19
DNA: TGTGCCAGTAGGGGGGGACAGGGGCTATATAGCAATCAGCCCCAGCATTTT
CDR3: CASRGGQGLYSNQPQHF

J: TRBJ2-1
size: NA
D: TRBD2
V: TRBV11-3
DNA: TGTGCCAGCAGTCACTTAGCGGGAGGACCCTACAATGAGCAGTTCTTC
CDR3: CASSHLAGGPYNEQFF

J: TRBJ1-1
size: NA
D: TRBD1
V: TRBV5-4
DNA: TGTGCCAGCAGCTTATCGCCAGGGGGCGTCCCTGAAGCTTTCTTT
CDR3: CASSLSPGGVPEAFF

J: TRBJ2-6
size: NA
D: NA
V: TRBV7-9
DNA: TGTGCCAGCAGCTTAGTCGGGGCCAACGTCCTGACTTTC
CDR3: CASSLVGANVLTF

J: TRBJ1-1
size: NA
D: NA
V: TRBV6-6
DNA: TGTGCCAGCAGTTACGGACAGCCTAGGGCCACTGAAGCTTTCTTT
CDR3: CASSYGQPRATEAFF

J: TRBJ1-5
size: once
D: NA
V: TRBV7-2
DNA: TGTGCCAGCAGCGTTACCGGCAATCAGCCCCAGCATTTT
CDR3: CASSVTGNQPQHF

J: TRBJ1-1
size: NA
D: NA
V: TRBV27
DNA: TGTGCCAGCAGTTTAATATCCGGGTTCACTGAAGCTTTCTTT
CDR3: CASSLISGFTEAFF

J: TRBJ2-7
size: NA
D: NA
V: TRBV27
DNA: TGTGCCAGCAGTTTATCGGCGGTCTCCTACGAGCAGTACTTC
CDR3: CASSLSAVSYEQYF